The text below deals with one T cell receptor beta chain. Trimming took off 2 bases at V and 4 bases at J, with 9 bases between the two ends. Germline assignment: CDR1 SNHLY and CDR2 FYNNEI. The CDR3 totals 15 residues. This sample is drawn from a study of blood T cell repertoires in COVID-19. Here immunoSEQ multiplex PCR was the method, and the copy in TCRdb shows in-frame clones only, minus some. The sample holds roughly 130,000 clones, around four fifths seen once. Sequencing was done on a sample of PBMCs or T cells enriched from blood (not recorded which). This clonotype originated in a woman between 45 and 60 years old with acute COVID-19. V is TRBV2 and J is TRBJ1-6; D is unclear. CDR3 DNA sequence: TGTGCCAGCAGTGAAAGGAGCGGGTATAATTCACCCCTCCACTTT. It translates to CASSERSGYNSPLHF.